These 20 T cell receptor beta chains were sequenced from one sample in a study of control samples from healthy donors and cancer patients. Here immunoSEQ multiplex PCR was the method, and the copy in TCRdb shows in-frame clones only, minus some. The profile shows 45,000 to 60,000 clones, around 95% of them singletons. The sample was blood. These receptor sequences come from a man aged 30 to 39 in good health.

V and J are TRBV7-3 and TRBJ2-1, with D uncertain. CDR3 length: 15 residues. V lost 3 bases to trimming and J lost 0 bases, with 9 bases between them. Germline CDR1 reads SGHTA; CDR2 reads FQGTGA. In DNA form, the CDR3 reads TGTGCCAGCAGCTTTGATTCCCGCTCCTACAATGAGCAGTTCTTC. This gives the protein CASSFDSRSYNEQFF.

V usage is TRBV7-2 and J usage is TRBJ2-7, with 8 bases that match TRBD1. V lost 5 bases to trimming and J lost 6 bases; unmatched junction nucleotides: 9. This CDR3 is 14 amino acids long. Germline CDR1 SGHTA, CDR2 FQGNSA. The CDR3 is CASSLDRAVPEQYF. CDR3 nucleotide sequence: TGTGCCAGCAGCCTGGACAGGGCGGTCCCCGAGCAGTACTTC.

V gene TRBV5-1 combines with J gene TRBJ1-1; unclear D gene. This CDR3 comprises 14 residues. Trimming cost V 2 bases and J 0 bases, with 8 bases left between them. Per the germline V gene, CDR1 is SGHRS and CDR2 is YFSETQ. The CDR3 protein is CASSLNNLNTEAFF. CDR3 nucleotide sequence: TGCGCCAGCAGCTTAAATAATCTGAACACTGAAGCTTTCTTT.

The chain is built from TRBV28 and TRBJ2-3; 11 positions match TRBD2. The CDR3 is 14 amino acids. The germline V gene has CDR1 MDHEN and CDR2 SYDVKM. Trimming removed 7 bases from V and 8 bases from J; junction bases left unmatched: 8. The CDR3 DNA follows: TGTGCCAGCACGGTAGCGGGAGGGCCTCTTACGCAGTATTTT. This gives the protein CASTVAGGPLTQYF.

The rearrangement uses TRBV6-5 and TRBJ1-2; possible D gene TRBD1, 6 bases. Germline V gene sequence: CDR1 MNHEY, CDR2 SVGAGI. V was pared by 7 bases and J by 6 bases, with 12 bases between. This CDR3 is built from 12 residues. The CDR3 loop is CASTGQRDGYTF. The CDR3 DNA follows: TGTGCCAGCACCGGACAGAGGGATGGCTACACCTTC.

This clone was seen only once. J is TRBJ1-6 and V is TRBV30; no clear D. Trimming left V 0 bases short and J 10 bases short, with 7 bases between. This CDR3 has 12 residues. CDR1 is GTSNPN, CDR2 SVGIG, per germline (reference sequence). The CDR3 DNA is TGTGCCTGGAGTGTTAGAGGGTCACCCCTCCACTTT. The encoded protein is CAWSVRGSPLHF.

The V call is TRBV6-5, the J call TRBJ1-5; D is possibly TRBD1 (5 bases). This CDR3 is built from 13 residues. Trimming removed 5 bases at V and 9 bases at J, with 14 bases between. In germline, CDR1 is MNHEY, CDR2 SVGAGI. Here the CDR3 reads CASSPTLGGPQHF. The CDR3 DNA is TGTGCCAGCAGTCCCACGCTGGGGGGGCCCCAGCATTTT.

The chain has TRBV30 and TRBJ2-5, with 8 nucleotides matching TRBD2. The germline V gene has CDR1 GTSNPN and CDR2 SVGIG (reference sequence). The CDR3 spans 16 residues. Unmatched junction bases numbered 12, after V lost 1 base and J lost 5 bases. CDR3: CAWSAPGLGRRETQYF. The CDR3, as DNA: TGTGCCTGGAGTGCCCCGGGACTAGGGCGGCGGGAGACCCAGTACTTC.

The CDR3 DNA follows: TGTGCCAGCAGCGTAGAAAGGGGAGCCTCCTACGAGCAGTACTTC. Its translation is CASSVERGASYEQYF. The chain links TRBV9 to TRBJ2-7; D possibly matches TRBD1 or TRBD2 (5 bases each). The CDR3 consists of 15 residues. Germline CDR1 and CDR2: SGDLS and YYNGEE. V was pared by 0 bases and J by 0 bases, with 10 bases between.

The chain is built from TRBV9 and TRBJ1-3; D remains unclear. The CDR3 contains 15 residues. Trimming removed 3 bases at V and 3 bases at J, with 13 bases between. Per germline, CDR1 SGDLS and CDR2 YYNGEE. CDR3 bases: TGTGCCAGCAGCGAGTCGGCTGCTGGTGGAAACACCATATATTTT. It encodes CASSESAAGGNTIYF.

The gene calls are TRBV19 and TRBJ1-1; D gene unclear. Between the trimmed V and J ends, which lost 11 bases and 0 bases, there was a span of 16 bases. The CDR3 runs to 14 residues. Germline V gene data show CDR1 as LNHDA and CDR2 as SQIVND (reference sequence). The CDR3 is CAATGGVMNTEAFF. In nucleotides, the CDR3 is TGTGCCGCCACCGGCGGGGTCATGAACACTGAAGCTTTCTTT.

CDR3 sequence reads: CASSPDQKRSSYEQYF. CDR3 sequence (DNA): TGTGCCAGCAGCCCCGATCAAAAGCGAAGCTCCTACGAGCAGTACTTC. This chain connects TRBV7-9 to TRBJ2-7; D not certain. Germline CDR1 SEHNR, CDR2 FQNEAQ (reference sequence). CDR3 size: 16 residues. Between the trimmed V and J ends, which lost 5 bases and 0 bases, there was a span of 17 bases.

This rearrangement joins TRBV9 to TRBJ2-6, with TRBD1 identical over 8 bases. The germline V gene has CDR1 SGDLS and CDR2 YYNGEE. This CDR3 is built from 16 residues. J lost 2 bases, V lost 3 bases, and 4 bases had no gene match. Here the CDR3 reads CASSATGVPGANVLTF. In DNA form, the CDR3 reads TGTGCCAGCAGCGCGACAGGGGTGCCTGGGGCCAACGTCCTGACTTTC.

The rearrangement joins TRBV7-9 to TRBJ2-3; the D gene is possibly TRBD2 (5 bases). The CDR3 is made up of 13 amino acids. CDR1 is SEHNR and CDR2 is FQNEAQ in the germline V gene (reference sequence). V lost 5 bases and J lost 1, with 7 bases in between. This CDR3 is CASSNGGTDTQYF. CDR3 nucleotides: TGTGCCAGCAGCAACGGGGGCACAGATACGCAGTATTTT.

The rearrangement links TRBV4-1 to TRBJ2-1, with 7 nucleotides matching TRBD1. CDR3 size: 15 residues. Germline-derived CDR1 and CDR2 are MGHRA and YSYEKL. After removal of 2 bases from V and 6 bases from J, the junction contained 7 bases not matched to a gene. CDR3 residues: CASSQRQGSGNEQFF. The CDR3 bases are TGCGCCAGCAGCCAAAGACAGGGAAGCGGCAATGAGCAGTTCTTC.

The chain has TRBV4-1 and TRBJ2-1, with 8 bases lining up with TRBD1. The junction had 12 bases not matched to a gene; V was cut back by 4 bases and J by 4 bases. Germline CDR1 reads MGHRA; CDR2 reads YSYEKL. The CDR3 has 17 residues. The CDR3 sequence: CASSRNRGGQGYNEQFF. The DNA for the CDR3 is TGCGCCAGCAGCCGCAATCGAGGAGGACAGGGATACAATGAGCAGTTCTTC.

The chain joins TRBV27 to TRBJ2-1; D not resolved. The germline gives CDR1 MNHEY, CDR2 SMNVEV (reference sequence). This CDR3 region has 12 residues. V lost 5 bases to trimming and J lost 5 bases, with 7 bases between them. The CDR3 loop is CASSRTNNEQFF. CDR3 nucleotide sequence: TGTGCCAGCAGTAGGACGAACAATGAGCAGTTCTTC.

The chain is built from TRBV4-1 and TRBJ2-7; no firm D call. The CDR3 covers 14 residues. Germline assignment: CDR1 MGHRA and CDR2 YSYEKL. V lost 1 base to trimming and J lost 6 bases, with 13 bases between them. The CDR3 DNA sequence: TGCGCCAGCAGCCAAGTTTTGGGATTCATCGAGCAGTACTTC. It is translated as CASSQVLGFIEQYF.

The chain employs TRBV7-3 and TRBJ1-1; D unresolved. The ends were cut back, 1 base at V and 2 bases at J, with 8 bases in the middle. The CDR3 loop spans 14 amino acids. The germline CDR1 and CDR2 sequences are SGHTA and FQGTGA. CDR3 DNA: TGTGCCAGCAGCTTAAAGGCGGTTAACACTGAAGCTTTCTTT. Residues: CASSLKAVNTEAFF.

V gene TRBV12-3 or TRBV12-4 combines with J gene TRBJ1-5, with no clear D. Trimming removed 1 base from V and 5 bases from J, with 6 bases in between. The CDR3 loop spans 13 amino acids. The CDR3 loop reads CASSLGDYQPQHF. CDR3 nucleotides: TGTGCCAGCAGTTTAGGAGATTATCAGCCCCAGCATTTT.